This T cell receptor beta chain was identified during a study of blood T cell repertoires in COVID-19. Study-wide context: Acute-phase and convalescent COVID-19 samples originated in the United States, Italy and Spain. PBMCs, B-cell-depleted T cells, or T cells provided the cDNA or gDNA that made up the material.

Authors' data handling: Counts of nucleated cells, estimated from reference gene primer amplification, were obtained. Data came from immunoSEQ multiplex PCR; TCRdb stores just in-frame clones and leaves some out. V and J calls and clone size are copied from that table; D and trimming were computed from the DNA. Here the sample spans about 60,000 clones, about 86% being singletons. Germline V gives CDR1 MNHNY, CDR2 SVGAGI (reference sequence). With V trimmed by 4 bases and J by 5 bases, 6 bases remained unmatched. The CDR3 is made up of 14 amino acids. The rearrangement links TRBV6-6 to TRBJ1-1; TRBD1 agrees at 8 bases. The material sequenced was peripheral blood. The sequence was obtained from a man between 35 and 55 years old with acute or convalescent COVID-19. The CDR3 loop is CASSFPGGATEAFF. CDR3 nucleotide sequence: TGTGCCAGCAGTTTTCCAGGGGGCGCAACTGAAGCTTTCTTT.